This entry lists 20 T cell receptor beta chains sequenced from one sample in a study of brain metastases from non-small cell lung cancer. Repertoires were generated with immunoSEQ multiplex PCR, while TCRdb's copy carries only in-frame clones and drops some. The sample shows a few thousand clones, roughly four fifths of them seen only once. The specimen was primary lung tumor tissue. These receptors were collected from a donor aged 40 or older with non-small cell lung cancer.

Concerning this clone itself: The junction does not match germline at one end; this may be a read error. DNA for the CDR3: TGTGCCAGCAGTTTGGCGGGCCCCGTTTACAATGAGCAGTTCTTC. It codes for CASSLAGPVYNEQFF. The V gene is TRBV5-4, the J gene TRBJ2-1; tentative D call: TRBD2 (5 bases). The CDR3 loop spans 15 amino acids. Germline values: CDR1 SGHNT, CDR2 YYREEE (reference sequence).

The gene calls are TRBV6-5 and TRBJ2-7; D is ambiguous. From germline, CDR1 is MNHEY and CDR2 SVGAGI. The CDR3 is made up of 13 amino acids. Trimming left V 9 bases short and J 3 bases short, with 15 bases between. CDR3 bases: TGTGCCAGTAAGGGTGAATACTTCTACGAGCAGTACTTC. It specifies CASKGEYFYEQYF.

The V call is TRBV6-5, the J call TRBJ2-3; D is unclear. V lost 4 bases to trimming and J lost 2 bases, with 7 bases between them. This CDR3 spans 13 amino acids. The germline gives CDR1 MNHEY, CDR2 SVGAGI. The DNA of the CDR3 is TGTGCCAGCAGTTTCAGGTTCACAGATACGCAGTATTTT. Translation: CASSFRFTDTQYF.

This rearrangement joins TRBV6-5 to TRBJ1-2, with 10 positions matching TRBD1. With V trimmed by 6 bases and J by 8 bases, 3 bases remained unmatched. CDR1 and CDR2 (germline): MNHEY, SVGAGI. This CDR3 has 12 amino acids. CDR3 nucleotide sequence: TGTGCCAGCAGGACAGGGGGCGAAGGCTACACCTTC. Encoded protein: CASRTGGEGYTF.

J is TRBJ2-3 and V is TRBV3-1 (or the pseudogene TRBV3-2); D not resolved. Trimming stripped 4 bases from V and 4 bases from J, with 15 bases between. The CDR3 totals 15 residues. Per the germline V gene, CDR1 is LGHDT and CDR2 is YNNKEL (reference sequence). CDR3 in amino acids: CASSPSIIDSDTQYF. CDR3 nucleotide sequence: TGTGCCAGCAGCCCCTCCATTATTGATTCAGATACGCAGTATTTT.

This chain connects TRBV14 to TRBJ1-1; TRBD1 agrees at 8 bases. CDR3 size: 14 residues. Germline values: CDR1 SGHDN, CDR2 FVKESK. The V segment lost 5 bases and the J segment 3 bases; nucleotides outside the gene matches: 5. CDR3 in DNA: TGTGCCAGCAGCTTCAGGGGGCGCGACACTGAAGCTTTCTTT. Protein: CASSFRGRDTEAFF.

The CDR3 here is CASSLRGTYSPLHF. The CDR3 nucleotides are TGTGCCAGCAGCCTACGGGGAACCTATTCACCCCTCCACTTT. This sequence joins TRBV2 and TRBJ1-6; D remains ambiguous. In germline, CDR1 is SNHLY, CDR2 FYNNEI. The germline V and J ends were trimmed by 6 bases and 8 bases, with 14 bases remaining between them. The CDR3 spans 14 residues. The full variable domain, rest sourced from reference TRBV2 and TRBJ1-6, is EPEVTQTPSHQVTQMGQEVILRCVPISNHLYFYWYRQILGQKVEFLVSFYNNEISEKSEIFDDQFSVERPDGSNFTLKIRSTKLEDSAMYFCASSLRGTYSPLHFGNGTRLTVT.

The table lists this clone with a few counts. J is TRBJ2-1 and V is TRBV19; D perhaps matches TRBD1 (6 bases). The CDR3 extends over 16 amino acids. The V end lost 4 bases, the J end lost 8 bases, and 21 bases lay between the germline ends. From germline, CDR1 is LNHDA and CDR2 SQIVND (reference sequence). DNA of the CDR3: TGTGCCAGTAGTACTCTGTCCCGCAGGGGAATGGATGAGCAGTTCTTC. Amino acid sequence: CASSTLSRRGMDEQFF.

The chain uses TRBV12-3 or TRBV12-4 and TRBJ2-2; D is ambiguous. With 0 bases removed from V and 10 bases from J, the gap between germline ends came to 9 bases. There are 13 residues in the CDR3. CDR3 amino acids: CASSLALFEELFF. CDR3 coding DNA: TGTGCCAGCAGTTTAGCGCTTTTCGAGGAGCTGTTTTTT.

The genes are TRBV29-1 and TRBJ1-2; D is perhaps TRBD1 (5 bases). The ends were cut back, 0 bases at V and 8 bases at J, with 16 bases in the middle. This CDR3 region has 14 residues. CDR1 and CDR2 from the germline V gene are SQVTM and ANQGSEA. The CDR3 loop reads CSVEDGHKSGGYTF. CDR3 bases: TGCAGCGTTGAAGATGGACATAAGTCGGGAGGCTACACCTTC.

The genes are TRBV2 and TRBJ2-7; no reliable D call. This CDR3 region has 13 residues. CDR1 and CDR2 (germline): SNHLY, FYNNEI. V shed 5 bases and J shed 2 bases, with 10 bases lying between them. The CDR3 DNA sequence: TGTGCCAGCAGTCCCCTGGAGACCTACGAGCAGTACTTC. The encoded protein is CASSPLETYEQYF.

The J gene is TRBJ1-2, the V gene TRBV30, with D possibly being TRBD1 (6 bases). The CDR3 is 13 residues long. V dropped 5 bases and J dropped 1 base, with 11 bases sitting between them. Germline CDR1 is GTSNPN and CDR2 is SVGIG (reference sequence). CDR3 protein: CAWYGQINYGYTF. The CDR3 nucleotides are TGTGCCTGGTACGGACAGATTAACTATGGCTACACCTTC.

V gene TRBV28 combines with J gene TRBJ2-5; the D gene is possibly TRBD1 (5 bases). This CDR3 is 13 amino acids long. Deletions cut 4 bases from V and 3 bases from J, with 9 bases between. Germline values: CDR1 MDHEN, CDR2 SYDVKM. This chain's CDR3 is CASSSLGEETQYF. DNA of the CDR3: TGTGCCAGCAGTTCCCTAGGGGAAGAGACCCAGTACTTC.

Concerning this clone: The same CDR3 arises from other DNA sequences in this sample as well. The chain couples TRBV28 to TRBJ1-4, with 7 nucleotides matching TRBD1. CDR3 length: 16 amino acids. J gave up 2 bases and V 6 bases, and 9 bases lay outside the gene matches. Germline values: CDR1 MDHEN, CDR2 SYDVKM. As DNA, the CDR3 is TGTGCCAGCAGCCGACCGAGGGGGCGGACTAATGAAAAACTGTTTTTT. It translates to CASSRPRGRTNEKLFF.

The chain has TRBV2 and TRBJ1-5; D is possibly TRBD1 (6 bases). Germline V gene data show CDR1 as SNHLY and CDR2 as FYNNEI. V was pared by 8 bases and J by 2 bases, with 13 bases between. The CDR3 consists of 14 residues. CDR3 amino acids: CASQGGVGNQPQHF. The CDR3 DNA follows: TGTGCCAGCCAAGGGGGAGTCGGCAATCAGCCCCAGCATTTT. The full variable domain, with the rest looked up from reference TRBV2 and TRBJ1-5, is EPEVTQTPSHQVTQMGQEVILRCVPISNHLYFYWYRQILGQKVEFLVSFYNNEISEKSEIFDDQFSVERPDGSNFTLKIRSTKLEDSAMYFCASQGGVGNQPQHFGDGTRLSIL.

This clone appeared a single time. The rearrangement joins TRBV10-3 to TRBJ1-2, with D tentatively TRBD1 (6 bases). The germline gives CDR1 ENHRY, CDR2 SYGVKD. V dropped 0 bases and J dropped 8 bases, with 16 bases sitting between them. The CDR3 has 15 amino acids. This chain's CDR3 is CAISESPTFTGGYTF. The CDR3 bases are TGTGCCATCAGTGAGTCGCCGACATTTACAGGGGGCTACACCTTC.

The chain combines TRBV2 with TRBJ2-3; D uncertain. The CDR3 extends over 14 amino acids. V was shortened by 2 bases and J by 3 bases, with 9 bases between the two germline ends. Germline assignment: CDR1 SNHLY and CDR2 FYNNEI. The CDR3: CASSEQRITDTQYF. The CDR3 DNA sequence: TGTGCCAGCAGTGAACAGAGGATAACAGATACGCAGTATTTT.

Regarding this clone: Other DNA sequences in this sample translate to the same CDR3. The rearrangement joins TRBV7-2 to TRBJ1-6, with D uncertain. V lost 4 bases and J 10 bases, leaving 20 bases between the germline ends. From germline, CDR1 is SGHTA and CDR2 FQGNSA. This CDR3 region has 16 residues. CDR3 bases: TGTGCCAGCAGCTCCTCGCCTCCGAGGTTAGGATCACCCCTCCACTTT. It yields the protein CASSSSPPRLGSPLHF. Full variable domain (missing parts from reference TRBV7-2 and TRBJ1-6): GAGVSQSPSNKVTEKGKDVELRCDPISGHTALYWYRQSLGQGLEFLIYFQGNSAPDKSGLPSDRFSAERTGGSVSTLTIQRTQQEDSAVYLCASSSSPPRLGSPLHFGNGTRLTVT.

The V call is TRBV9, the J call TRBJ2-3; 7 bases map to TRBD2. Germline CDR1 and CDR2: SGDLS and YYNGEE. The J segment lost 6 bases and the V segment lost 1 base, leaving 8 bases of the junction unmatched. The CDR3 runs to 15 residues. The CDR3 sequence is CASSVRSGEGDTQYF. The CDR3 DNA reads TGTGCCAGCAGCGTAAGGAGCGGGGAGGGGGATACGCAGTATTTT. The full variable domain, with the rest looked up from reference TRBV9 and TRBJ2-3, is DSGVTQTPKHLITATGQRVTLRCSPRSGDLSVYWYQQSLDQGLQFLIQYYNGEERAKGNILERFSAQQFPDLHSELNLSSLELGDSALYFCASSVRSGEGDTQYFGPGTRLTVL.

DNA of the CDR3: TGTGCCAGCCTTGGCTTAGCCTACGAGCAGTACTTC. Amino acid sequence: CASLGLAYEQYF. J is TRBJ2-7 and V is TRBV6-5; D gene unclear. The CDR3 is 12 residues long. The germline V and J ends were trimmed by 8 bases and 2 bases, with 10 bases remaining between them. CDR1 and CDR2 from the germline V gene are MNHEY and SVGAGI.